These 18 T cell receptor beta chains originate from one sample sequenced in a study of human T cells and chemical hapten exposure. Time point denoted: patch test 2, 6 weeks after DPC sensitization. Treatment defined: therapeutic diphenylcyclopropenone sensitization with weekly scalp DPC. A single record per CDR3 protein comes from TCRdb applying MiXCR to the RACE reads. The sample yields approximately 68,000 distinct CDR3 sequences, about 8% seen once. The input for sequencing was whole blood, taken in connection with sensitization to the hapten diphenylcyclopropenone (DPC). The receptors shown here come from a woman aged 45 to 65 with alopecia areata. Some clones in this sample may be carry-over from other donors' samples.

The chain employs TRBV12-3 or TRBV12-4 and TRBJ1-1; 7 nucleotides line up with TRBD1. With V trimmed by 1 base and J by 6 bases, 5 bases remained unmatched. This CDR3 is built from 14 residues. This CDR3 is CASSLGQGTSEAFF. The CDR3 nucleotides are TGTGCCAGCAGTTTAGGACAGGGAACGTCTGAAGCTTTCTTT.

This clonotype came up many times. This chain links TRBV12-3 or TRBV12-4 with TRBJ1-2; a weak D match, TRBD1 (5 bases). This CDR3 is built from 13 residues. V dropped 3 bases and J dropped 4 bases, with 9 bases sitting between them. CDR3 sequence reads: CASSFQGSYGYTF. The CDR3 DNA reads as TGTGCCAGCAGTTTCCAGGGCAGCTATGGCTACACCTTC.

This clonotype has a count of ten or more. The chain couples TRBV7-2 to TRBJ2-5; 9 bases agree with TRBD2. The J segment lost 4 bases and the V segment lost 5 bases, leaving 8 bases of the junction unmatched. The CDR3 sequence is 15 residues long. Germline assignment: CDR1 SGHTA and CDR2 FQGNSA. CDR3 loop: CASSRSGRSGETQYF. CDR3 DNA: TGTGCCAGCAGCCGCAGCGGGAGGTCGGGAGAGACCCAGTACTTC.

There are many counts of this clonotype. This sequence joins TRBV5-4 and TRBJ2-1; D perhaps matches TRBD2 (6 bases). In germline, CDR1 is SGHNT, CDR2 YYREEE (reference sequence). The CDR3 has 16 amino acids. V lost 2 bases and J 4 bases, leaving 16 bases between the germline ends. The CDR3 nucleotides read TGTGCCAGCAGCTTTACACTAGCCGTTGGGTACAATGAGCAGTTCTTC. It is translated as CASSFTLAVGYNEQFF.

The gene calls are TRBV7-9 and TRBJ2-1, with TRBD2 identical over 9 bases. Germline V gives CDR1 SEHNR, CDR2 FQNEAQ (reference sequence). The CDR3 runs to 17 residues. With V trimmed by 10 bases and J by 4 bases, 17 bases remained unmatched. The CDR3: CAINLILAGDRYNEQFF. CDR3 DNA sequence: TGTGCCATCAACCTTATTTTAGCGGGAGACAGGTACAATGAGCAGTTCTTC.

This clonotype was seen a few times. The J gene is TRBJ1-6, the V gene TRBV12-3 or TRBV12-4, with D perhaps TRBD1 (5 bases). This CDR3 region has 16 residues. Trimming took off 5 bases at V and 6 bases at J, with 17 bases between the two ends. The CDR3 here is CASSPLGAPGNSPLHF. In DNA, the CDR3 is TGTGCCAGCAGTCCCCTAGGGGCCCCGGGTAATTCACCCCTCCACTTT.

This clonotype has just a few counts. The junction does not match germline at one end; this may be a read error. The chain couples TRBV2 to TRBJ1-1; 12 bases agree with TRBD1. Germline V gene sequence: CDR1 SNHLY, CDR2 FYNNEI. The CDR3 runs to 11 residues. The CDR3 loop reads CASRGTGGLCF. The CDR3 nucleotides are TGTGCCAGCAGGGGGACAGGGGGCCTTTGCTTT. The variable domain in full, completed from reference TRBV2 and TRBJ1-1, reads EPEVTQTPSHQVTQMGQEVILRCVPISNHLYFYWYRQILGQKVEFLVSFYNNEISEKSEIFDDQFSVERPDGSNFTLKIRSTKLEDSAMYFCASRGTGGLCFGQGTRLTVV.

Only a few counts were recorded for this clonotype. This chain joins TRBV12-3 or TRBV12-4 and TRBJ2-5, with D perhaps given as TRBD1 or TRBD2 (7 bases each). Trimming cost V 4 bases and J 4 bases, with 13 bases left between them. The CDR3 runs to 14 residues. The CDR3 sequence: CASSYQGGIETQYF. The DNA for the CDR3 is TGTGCCAGCAGTTATCAGGGGGGGATAGAGACCCAGTACTTC.

The CDR3 nucleotides are TGTGCCAGCAGAGCCACTAGCGGGGGAGGTGAGCAGTTCTTC. Translated, it gives CASRATSGGGEQFF. V usage is TRBV2 and J usage is TRBJ2-1; TRBD2 agrees at 11 bases. There are 14 residues in the CDR3. V lost 6 bases and J lost 9; bases outside the gene matches: 7. The germline V gene encodes CDR1 SNHLY and CDR2 FYNNEI.

CDR3 sequence (DNA): TGTGCCAGCAGTTTTAGGGGAGAGACCCAGTACTTC. This encodes CASSFRGETQYF. V usage is TRBV6-5 and J usage is TRBJ2-5; possibly TRBD1 for D (5 bases). In germline, CDR1 is MNHEY, CDR2 SVGAGI. This CDR3 spans 12 amino acids. V gave up 4 bases and J gave up 4 bases, with 7 bases separating them.

This clonotype was seen a handful of times. One end of the junction fails to match germline, which may point to a read error. This chain joins TRBV20-1 and TRBJ1-1, with D uncertain. Germline lookup yields CDR1 DFQATT and CDR2 SNEGSKA (reference sequence). This CDR3 region has 13 residues. CDR3 bases: TGCAGTGCTTGGCAGCGGGAGGCCACTCAAGCTTTCTTT. Its translation is CSAWQREATQAFF.

The chain combines TRBV7-9 with TRBJ1-5; D possibly corresponds to TRBD1 (5 bases). V dropped 4 bases and J dropped 7 bases, with 23 bases sitting between them. The CDR3 loop spans 17 amino acids. The germline V gene encodes CDR1 SEHNR and CDR2 FQNEAQ (reference sequence). The CDR3 sequence is CASSSNRSGRFKQPQHF. CDR3 DNA: TGTGCCAGCAGCTCGAACAGGTCAGGGAGATTTAAACAGCCCCAGCATTTT. Together with reference TRBV7-9 and TRBJ1-5, the CDR3 gives the full variable domain: DTGVSQNPRHKITKRGQNVTFRCDPISEHNRLYWYRQTLGQGPEFLTYFQNEAQLEKSRLLSDRFSAERPKGSFSTLEIQRTEQGDSAMYLCASSSNRSGRFKQPQHFGDGTRLSIL.

This clonotype was counted only a few times. This chain links TRBV27 with TRBJ2-3; no reliable D call. The CDR3 loop spans 14 amino acids. V was trimmed by 2 bases and J by 4 bases, leaving 10 bases between them. Per germline, CDR1 MNHEY and CDR2 SMNVEV (reference sequence). This CDR3 reads CASSLRQVPDTQYF. The CDR3 nucleotides are TGTGCCAGCAGTTTACGGCAGGTACCAGATACGCAGTATTTT.

This clonotype was counted a few times. This chain links TRBV10-1 with TRBJ2-2; perhaps TRBD2 as D (5 bases). The CDR3 runs to 16 residues. The V gene lost 3 bases and the J gene lost 3 bases, with 14 bases spanning the gap. Germline V gene sequence: CDR1 WNHNN, CDR2 SYGVQD (reference sequence). This chain's CDR3 is CASSEFAGLDTGELFF. CDR3 nucleotides: TGCGCCAGCAGTGAATTTGCGGGTCTGGACACCGGGGAGCTGTTTTTT.

The rearrangement joins TRBV29-1 to TRBJ2-7, with 7 nucleotides matching TRBD1. Germline loops: CDR1 SQVTM, CDR2 ANQGSEA. This CDR3 has 11 amino acids. V gave up 6 bases and J gave up 4 bases; unmatched junction bases: 3. CDR3 bases: TGCAGCGTCCAACAGGGGTACGAGCAGTACTTC. This encodes CSVQQGYEQYF.

This chain connects TRBV7-7 to TRBJ2-5, with D tentatively TRBD1 (5 bases). Trimming took 5 bases from V and 1 from J, leaving 8 bases between them. The length of the CDR3 is 13 residues. The germline V gene encodes CDR1 SSHAT and CDR2 FNYEAQ (reference sequence). The CDR3 DNA reads TGTGCCAGCAGCCACGACAGCCAAGAGACCCAGTACTTC. This gives the protein CASSHDSQETQYF.

This clonotype was counted between two and nine times. This chain joins TRBV5-1 and TRBJ2-2; TRBD1 or TRBD2 may be the D gene (6 bases each). The CDR3 is made up of 17 amino acids. Deletions cut 1 base from V and 4 bases from J, with 17 bases between. Germline CDR1 reads SGHRS; CDR2 reads YFSETQ. The CDR3 reads CASSLKAPGAFTGELFF. The CDR3 DNA sequence: TGCGCCAGCAGCTTGAAGGCACCGGGGGCCTTCACCGGGGAGCTGTTTTTT.

This clonotype occurred many times. This chain links TRBV15 with TRBJ2-5, with TRBD2 matching 8 bases. The CDR3 is 14 residues long. V was clipped by 5 bases and J by 4 bases; unmatched bases: 6. Germline V gene lookup returns CDR1 LNHNV and CDR2 YYDKDF (reference sequence). CDR3 DNA sequence: TGTGCCACCAGCCAACCGGCGGGGGGAGAGACCCAGTACTTC. Amino acid sequence: CATSQPAGGETQYF.